The next 22 T cell receptor beta chains were all read from a single sample in a study of shared clonotypes between healthy human individuals. Only in-frame clones appear in the TCRdb table, and some are missing; sequencing was by immunoSEQ multiplex PCR. The sample carries approximately 2.3 million clones, over 85% recorded once. The sequenced material came from naive CD4+ T cells from PBMCs. This sample's subset: CD45RA+ positively selected. These receptors came from a man aged 18 to 29 in good health. Some clones in this sample may be carry-over from other donors' samples.

The V and J genes are TRBV5-8 and TRBJ2-7, with 8 bases aligning to TRBD2. There are 15 residues in the CDR3. V shed 4 bases, J shed 2 bases, and the junction held 8 bases outside the gene matches. Germline V CDR1 and CDR2: SGHTS, YDEGEE. CDR3 DNA sequence: TGTGCCAGCAGCCGTGATGGCGGGGGGCCCTACGAGCAGTACTTC. Translating it yields CASSRDGGGPYEQYF.

This clone was counted between two and nine times. Other DNA sequences in the sample encode the same CDR3. This rearrangement joins TRBV11-2 to TRBJ2-2; D gene ambiguous. This CDR3 is 11 amino acids long. The V end lost 1 base, the J end lost 6 bases, and 0 bases lay between the germline ends. CDR1 is SGHAT, CDR2 FQNNGV, per germline. The CDR3, as DNA: TGTGCCAGCAGCTTAGCCGGGGAGCTGTTTTTT. Translating gives CASSLAGELFF.

The count of this clone is one. The chain links TRBV19 to TRBJ2-1; D assignment may be TRBD1 or TRBD2 (5 bases each). Germline V CDR1 and CDR2: LNHDA, SQIVND (reference sequence). V dropped 5 bases and J dropped 7 bases, with 15 bases sitting between them. The CDR3 sequence is 14 residues long. The CDR3 region has the DNA TGTGCCAGTAGTGTCCGGGACCCGGGGAATGAGCAGTTCTTC. Amino acids: CASSVRDPGNEQFF.

The gene calls are TRBV19 and TRBJ1-4; D is perhaps TRBD1 (6 bases). Germline values: CDR1 LNHDA, CDR2 SQIVND (reference sequence). CDR3 length equals 15 residues. Trimming left V 7 bases short and J 2 bases short, with 14 bases between. CDR3 sequence: CASTSMDSTNEKLFF. CDR3 DNA sequence: TGTGCCAGTACGTCCATGGACAGCACTAATGAAAAACTGTTTTTT.

The chain couples TRBV7-9 to TRBJ2-1; 13 positions agree with TRBD2. The CDR3 contains 16 residues. The V and J ends lost 5 bases and 6 bases, in that order; junction bases with no gene match: 7. Germline V gene lookup returns CDR1 SEHNR and CDR2 FQNEAQ (reference sequence). CDR3 DNA: TGTGCCAGCAGCGGAGGGACTAGCGGGATTTTCAATGAGCAGTTCTTC. This encodes CASSGGTSGIFNEQFF.

This clone came up once. The same CDR3 can be traced to other DNA sequences in this sample. The genes are TRBV20-1 and TRBJ2-5; no clear D. The CDR3 is made up of 10 amino acids. The V gene's germline CDR1 is DFQATT and CDR2 SNEGSKA (reference sequence). V lost 6 bases and J lost 3, with 5 bases in between. The CDR3 spells CSAEEETQYF. The CDR3 bases are TGCAGTGCCGAAGAAGAGACCCAGTACTTC.

Comment on this clone: One end of the junction is discordant with germline, which a read error may explain. The chain joins TRBV2 to TRBJ1-2; possibly TRBD1 for D (5 bases). In germline, CDR1 is SNHLY, CDR2 FYNNEI. The CDR3 has 14 residues. Here the CDR3 reads CASREGDLGYGYTF. The CDR3 coding sequence is TGTGCCAGCAGGGAAGGGGATCTTGGCTATGGCTACACCTTC.

This rearrangement joins TRBV27 to TRBJ2-7; D gene ambiguous. Trimming stripped 3 bases from V and 4 bases from J, with 10 bases between. The CDR3 spans 13 residues. CDR1 is MNHEY, CDR2 SMNVEV, per germline (reference sequence). The chain's CDR3 is CASSFHDRYEQYF. The CDR3 DNA reads TGTGCCAGCAGTTTCCACGACCGGTACGAGCAGTACTTC.

The chain links TRBV11-2 to TRBJ2-4; 7 bases are shared with TRBD2. The germline gives CDR1 SGHAT, CDR2 FQNNGV. V shed 5 bases, J shed 4 bases, and the junction held 5 bases outside the gene matches. CDR3 length: 14 amino acids. The CDR3 DNA sequence: TGTGCCAGCAGCCCCAGGACTAGTAAAAACATTCAGTACTTC. Protein: CASSPRTSKNIQYF.

The genes are TRBV27 and TRBJ2-1; TRBD2 aligns across 11 bases. V shed 1 base, J shed 4 bases, and the junction held 6 bases outside the gene matches. The CDR3 runs 17 residues. The germline V gene encodes CDR1 MNHEY and CDR2 SMNVEV (reference sequence). The CDR3 DNA reads as TGTGCCAGCAGTTTATATGCTATAGCGGGAGGGTACAATGAGCAGTTCTTC. The encoded protein is CASSLYAIAGGYNEQFF.

The genes are TRBV7-9 and TRBJ2-7, with unresolved D. This CDR3 comprises 12 residues. V lost 1 base, J lost 6 bases, and 7 bases lay in between. In germline, CDR1 is SEHNR, CDR2 FQNEAQ (reference sequence). The CDR3 loop is CASSLDAGEQYF. DNA for the CDR3: TGTGCCAGCAGCTTAGACGCCGGCGAGCAGTACTTC.

The chain has TRBV30 and TRBJ2-7; unclear D gene. V lost 1 base to trimming and J lost 3 bases, with 19 bases between them. CDR1 and CDR2 (germline): GTSNPN, SVGIG (reference sequence). CDR3 length: 16 amino acids. The CDR3 nucleotides are TGTGCCTGGAGTGACCAGACGGCCCCTAACCGCTACGAGCAGTACTTC. It yields the protein CAWSDQTAPNRYEQYF. Using reference TRBV30 and TRBJ2-7 for the parts outside the CDR3, the full variable domain is SQTIHQWPATLVQPVGSPLSLECTVEGTSNPNLYWYRQAAGRGLQLLFYSVGIGQISSEVPQNLSASRPQDRQFILSSKKLLLSDSGFYLCAWSDQTAPNRYEQYFGPGTRLTVT.

This clone was seen once. CDR3 in DNA: TGTGCCAGCAGTGAAAAGGCGAGTCAGCCCCAGCATTTT. Translated, it gives CASSEKASQPQHF. The chain uses TRBV6-1 and TRBJ1-5; D unclear. The CDR3 is made up of 13 amino acids. The germline V gene has CDR1 MNHNS and CDR2 SASEGT. The V end lost 2 bases, the J end lost 6 bases, and 8 bases lay between the germline ends.

V is TRBV28 and J is TRBJ2-1, with D tentatively TRBD2 (5 bases). Per the germline V gene, CDR1 is MDHEN and CDR2 is SYDVKM. The CDR3 covers 14 residues. Trimming removed 6 bases from V and 1 base from J, with 10 bases in between. CDR3 nucleotide sequence: TGTGCCAGCAGGCCTGGGGAGTCCTACAATGAGCAGTTCTTC. Its translation: CASRPGESYNEQFF.

This chain uses TRBV28 with TRBJ2-5; 15 positions agree with TRBD2. The V segment lost 4 bases and the J segment 1 base; nucleotides outside the gene matches: 7. The CDR3 extends over 18 amino acids. Germline assignment: CDR1 MDHEN and CDR2 SYDVKM. CDR3 region: CASSWGLAGGLPQETQYF. CDR3 in DNA: TGTGCCAGCAGTTGGGGACTAGCGGGAGGCCTCCCCCAAGAGACCCAGTACTTC.

This chain joins TRBV30 and TRBJ1-2; 8 bases line up with TRBD1. Losses at the gene ends were 4 bases for V and 4 bases for J; bases not matched to a gene: 11. Looked up from germline, CDR1 is GTSNPN and CDR2 is SVGIG (reference sequence). The CDR3 covers 15 residues. The DNA for the CDR3 is TGTGCCTGGACTCCCTTGACAGGGGATACCTATGGCTACACCTTC. It is translated as CAWTPLTGDTYGYTF.

V and J are TRBV5-4 and TRBJ1-1; D is unresolved. This CDR3 comprises 13 residues. Per germline, CDR1 SGHNT and CDR2 YYREEE (reference sequence). The germline V and J ends were trimmed by 2 bases and 3 bases, with 8 bases remaining between them. Written as DNA, the CDR3 is TGTGCCAGCAGCTTCTCGGTGGACACTGAAGCTTTCTTT. It translates to CASSFSVDTEAFF.

The chain employs TRBV5-1 and TRBJ1-2, with D hard to call. Germline V CDR1 and CDR2: SGHRS, YFSETQ. V shed 4 bases and J shed 2 bases, with 15 bases lying between them. The CDR3 spans 15 residues. CDR3 DNA: TGCGCCAGCAGCCTCACTTCGACGGTAAACTATGGCTACACCTTC. Residues: CASSLTSTVNYGYTF.

This chain connects TRBV27 to TRBJ2-3; D remains ambiguous. Germline V gene sequence: CDR1 MNHEY, CDR2 SMNVEV (reference sequence). The V end lost 2 bases, the J end lost 4 bases, and 7 bases lay between the germline ends. The CDR3 extends over 13 amino acids. CDR3 loop: CASSLRLSDTQYF. CDR3 DNA: TGTGCCAGCAGTTTAAGGCTTTCAGATACGCAGTATTTT.

V gene TRBV4-3 combines with J gene TRBJ2-7; possibly TRBD1 or TRBD2 for D (5 bases each). Trimming stripped 1 base from V and 0 bases from J, with 10 bases between. The CDR3 has 15 amino acids. From germline, CDR1 is LGHNA and CDR2 YSLEER. This CDR3 is CASSQGPGPSYEQYF. CDR3 bases: TGCGCCAGCAGCCAAGGCCCGGGGCCCTCCTACGAGCAGTACTTC.

The V gene is TRBV28, the J gene TRBJ1-5; tentative D call: TRBD1 (5 bases). The CDR3 loop spans 15 amino acids. V dropped 1 base and J dropped 5 bases, with 12 bases sitting between them. Per the germline V gene, CDR1 is MDHEN and CDR2 is SYDVKM. The CDR3 here is CASSLSSGWDQPQHF. The CDR3 DNA follows: TGTGCCAGCAGTTTATCTTCAGGGTGGGATCAGCCCCAGCATTTT.

The chain combines TRBV18 with TRBJ1-5, with 9 bases lining up with TRBD1. CDR3 size: 15 residues. The V gene end was trimmed by 0 bases and the J gene end by 6 bases; junction bases not matched to a gene: 3. The germline CDR1 and CDR2 sequences are KGHSH and LQKENI. Written as DNA, the CDR3 is TGTGCCAGCTCACCACCCGGACAGGGGATTCAGCCCCAGCATTTT. Its translation: CASSPPGQGIQPQHF. The entire variable domain, with the rest obtained from reference TRBV18 and TRBJ1-5, is as follows: NAGVMQNPRHLVRRRGQEARLRCSPMKGHSHVYWYRQLPEEGLKFMVYLQKENIIDESGMPKERFSAEFPKEGPSILRIQQVVRGDSAAYFCASSPPGQGIQPQHFGDGTRLSIL.